Described below is a single TCR beta chain sequence and its context. TCRdb re-analysed the PCR reads in MiXCR, keeping a single row per CDR3 protein. The data show 11,000 to 15,000 distinct CDR3 sequences, with 45% to 55% seen just once and approximately 46% held by the top ten. The entry originates in a study of tumor-infiltrating lymphocytes in oesophageal squamous cell carcinoma. This sequence originates from a male donor with esophageal squamous cell carcinoma. Specimen: blood.

The CDR3 is CASSAGLRAEAFF. As DNA, the CDR3 is TGTGCCAGCAGCGCAGGGTTAAGAGCGGAAGCTTTCTTT. This chain connects TRBV7-2 to TRBJ1-1, with a possible D match to TRBD1 (5 bases). The V gene lost 5 bases and the J gene lost 8 bases, with 15 bases spanning the gap. The CDR3 runs to 13 residues. Germline values: CDR1 SGHTA, CDR2 FQGNSA.